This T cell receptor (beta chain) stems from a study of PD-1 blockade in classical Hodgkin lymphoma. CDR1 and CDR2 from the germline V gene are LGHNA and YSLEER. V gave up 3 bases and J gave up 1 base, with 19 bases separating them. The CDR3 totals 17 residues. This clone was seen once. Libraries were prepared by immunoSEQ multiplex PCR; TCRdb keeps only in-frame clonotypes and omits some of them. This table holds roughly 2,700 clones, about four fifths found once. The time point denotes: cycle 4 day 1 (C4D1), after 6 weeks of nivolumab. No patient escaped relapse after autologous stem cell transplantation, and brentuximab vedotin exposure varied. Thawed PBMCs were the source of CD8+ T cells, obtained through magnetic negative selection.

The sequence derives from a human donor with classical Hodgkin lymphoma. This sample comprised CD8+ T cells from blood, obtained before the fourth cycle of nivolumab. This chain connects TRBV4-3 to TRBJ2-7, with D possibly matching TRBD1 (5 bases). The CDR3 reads CASSHFWGRATSYEQYF. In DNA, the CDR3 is TGCGCCAGCAGCCATTTCTGGGGCAGGGCGACTTCCTACGAGCAGTACTTC.